The entry below describes one T cell receptor beta chain. The target antigen is unknown. Unmatched junction bases numbered 11, after V lost 10 bases and J lost 7 bases. Germline assignment: CDR1 KGHDR and CDR2 SFDVKD. This CDR3 comprises 14 residues. These data belong to a study of identical twins. Study outcomes and limitations: Weaker excess sharing between twins was seen in beta out-of-frame sequences. Part of the zero-insertion signal could reflect confounding by invariant MAIT and iNKT cells. Conclusions leaned on cross-sectional statistical analysis and did not track the same donors over time.

TCRdb reprocessed the 5' RACE reads with MiXCR, giving one entry per CDR3 protein. The sample yields roughly 1,500,000 distinct CDR3 sequences, under 35% seen once. The sequence was obtained from a newborn girl in good health. The sample was cord blood. The chain recombines TRBV24-1 with TRBJ2-2, with 7 bases matching TRBD1. Written as DNA, the CDR3 is TGTGCCACTTCCACTACAGGGGTAGGCGGGGAGCTGTTTTTT. Protein: CATSTTGVGGELFF.